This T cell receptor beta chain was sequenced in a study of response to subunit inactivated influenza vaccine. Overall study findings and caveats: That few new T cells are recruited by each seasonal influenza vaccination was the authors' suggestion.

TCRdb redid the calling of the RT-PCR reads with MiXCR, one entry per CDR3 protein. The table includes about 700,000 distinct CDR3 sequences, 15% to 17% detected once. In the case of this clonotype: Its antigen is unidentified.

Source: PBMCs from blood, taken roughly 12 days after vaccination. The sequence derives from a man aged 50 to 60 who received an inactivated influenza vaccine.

The CDR3 DNA reads TGCAGTAGTACCGGGACAGGGGGCACCGGGGAGCTGTTTTTT. It translates to CSSTGTGGTGELFF. This rearrangement joins TRBV29-1 to TRBJ2-2; 11 nucleotides agree with TRBD1. The CDR3 covers 14 residues. The germline gives CDR1 SQVTM, CDR2 ANQGSEA.